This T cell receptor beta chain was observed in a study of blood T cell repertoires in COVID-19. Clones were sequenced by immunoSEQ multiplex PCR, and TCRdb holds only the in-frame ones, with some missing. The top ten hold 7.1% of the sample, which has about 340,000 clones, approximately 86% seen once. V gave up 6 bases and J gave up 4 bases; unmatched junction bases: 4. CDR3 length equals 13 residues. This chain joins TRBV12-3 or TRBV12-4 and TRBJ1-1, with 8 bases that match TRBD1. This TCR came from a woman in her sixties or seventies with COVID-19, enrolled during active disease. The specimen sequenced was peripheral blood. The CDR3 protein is CASSLGTGTEAFF. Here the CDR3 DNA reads TGTGCCAGCAGCCTCGGGACAGGCACTGAAGCTTTCTTT.